Listed below are T cell receptor beta chains from one sample, sequenced in a study of T cell responses to AZD1222 COVID-19 vaccine. Sequenced by immunoSEQ multiplex PCR; TCRdb stores in-frame clones only, minus some. The sample shows 100,000 to 150,000 clones, around 87% of them seen only once. The sequencing used peripheral blood, collected on day 0 of AZD1222 vaccination. These receptors all come from an adult in good health. CDR3s include the opening cysteine and the closing phenylalanine or tryptophan. D genes are given only for firm matches. Some rows mark clone size as missing; the rest say once, few, many or name a class of expanded clone.

v_gene	d_gene	len	j_gene	abundance	CDR3nt	CDR3aa
TRBV7-9	NA	16	TRBJ2-1	NA	TGTGCCAGCAGCCCCCGGAGGGCGGGGTCCTACAATGAGCAGTTCTTC	CASSPRRAGSYNEQFF
TRBV7-8	NA	14	TRBJ2-5	NA	TGTGCCAGCAGGACGGGACGGCCACAAGAGACCCAGTACTTC	CASRTGRPQETQYF
TRBV30	NA	12	TRBJ1-6	NA	TGTGCTTCCGGGGGAGGCAATTCACCCCTCCACTTT	CASGGGNSPLHF
TRBV5-4	NA	14	TRBJ1-2	NA	TGTGCCAGCAGCGCCCGAGCAGGGAACTATGGCTACACCTTC	CASSARAGNYGYTF
TRBV18	TRBD1	17	TRBJ1-2	NA	TGTGCCAGCTCACGCGGGACAGGGAGTTCCTTTAACTATGGCTACACCTTC	CASSRGTGSSFNYGYTF
TRBV2	NA	14	TRBJ1-1	once	TGTGCCCCCTGGGGGGGACTGGTGAACACTGAAGCTTTCTTT	CAPWGGLVNTEAFF
TRBV30	TRBD1	14	TRBJ2-5	once	TGTGCCTGGAGTGAGACAGGGGGCGGGAAGACCCAGTACTTC	CAWSETGGGKTQYF
TRBV9	TRBD1	18	TRBJ1-1	NA	TGTGCCAGCAGCGTAGAGGCGGGTCAAGGACAGGGAAATACTGAAGCTTTCTTT	CASSVEAGQGQGNTEAFF
TRBV4-3	NA	17	TRBJ2-7	NA	TGCGCCAGCAGCCAAGAGTGGGGAACTAATTCCCTCGGCGAGCAGTACTTC	CASSQEWGTNSLGEQYF
TRBV3-1/TRBV3-2	TRBD1	15	TRBJ2-7	NA	TGTGCCAGCAGCAAAACCGGGACAGGATCCTACGAGCAGTACTTC	CASSKTGTGSYEQYF
TRBV7-8	TRBD1	14	TRBJ1-5	NA	TGTGCCAGCAGCTTAGCGACAGGGTTTCAGCCCCAGCATTTT	CASSLATGFQPQHF
TRBV27	NA	13	TRBJ2-7	few	TGTGCCAGCCGCGAAGAGGGGGACTACGAGCAGTACTTC	CASREEGDYEQYF
TRBV7-8	NA	17	TRBJ2-7	NA	TGTGCCAGCAGCTCCAAGGGGGTGAGGAAGATCTCCTACGAGCAGTACTTC	CASSSKGVRKISYEQYF
TRBV5-1	NA	15	TRBJ1-2	once	TGCGCCAGCAGCTTGGAGCCAGGGAAGGAATGGGGCTACACCTTC	CASSLEPGKEWGYTF